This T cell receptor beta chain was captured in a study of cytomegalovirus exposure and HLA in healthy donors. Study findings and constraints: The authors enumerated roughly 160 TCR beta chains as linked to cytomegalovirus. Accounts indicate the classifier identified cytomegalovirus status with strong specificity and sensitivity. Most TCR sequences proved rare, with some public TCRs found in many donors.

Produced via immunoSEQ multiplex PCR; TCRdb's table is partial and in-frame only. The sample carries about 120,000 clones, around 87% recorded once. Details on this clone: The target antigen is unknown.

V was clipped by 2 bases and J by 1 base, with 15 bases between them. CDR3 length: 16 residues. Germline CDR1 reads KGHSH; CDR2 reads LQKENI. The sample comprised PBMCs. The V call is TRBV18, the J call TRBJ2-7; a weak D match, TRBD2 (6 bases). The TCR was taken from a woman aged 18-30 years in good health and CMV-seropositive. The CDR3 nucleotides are TGTGCCAGCTCACCAGTGGGCCTAGCGCTTTCCTACGAGCAGTACTTC. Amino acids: CASSPVGLALSYEQYF.